Reported below is one T cell receptor (beta chain). This sample is drawn from a study of Siglec-9 on CD8 T cells in melanoma. Germline V lookup: CDR1 MNHEY, CDR2 SVGAGI. The CDR3 totals 15 residues. The V and J ends lost 7 bases and 3 bases respectively, with 15 bases between them. Profiling relied on immunoSEQ multiplex PCR, and the TCRdb table lists in-frame clones only, not all of them. The sample has tens of thousands of clones, about 80% seen once. V and J are TRBV6-5 and TRBJ2-2; possible D gene TRBD2, 7 bases. Input material: Siglec-9- CD8+ T cells sorted from blood. The TCR comes from a human donor in good health. CDR3 nucleotides: TGTGCCAGCAAGGAGGGGGGGCCGGACACCGGGGAGCTGTTTTTT. Its protein is CASKEGGPDTGELFF.